The TCR beta chain described here comes from a study of shared clonotypes between healthy human individuals. Healthy HIV-negative adults without recent acute infections or vaccinations served as donors. When samples were unsorted, tens of millions of PBMCs were used for genomic DNA. The germline CDR1 and CDR2 sequences are LNHNV and YYDKDF (reference sequence). The CDR3 loop spans 17 amino acids. Trimming took 0 bases from V and 3 from J; bases not matched to a gene: 7. Input per replicate PCR of unsorted PBMC was approximately 300 ng DNA, corresponding to roughly 28,000 T cell genomes. The unsorted PBMC sample used ten immunoSEQ deep assay plates. Using immunoSEQ multiplex PCR, the repertoire was profiled, and TCRdb retains in-frame clones only, with some absent. The sample shows fewer than 650,000 clones, 70% to 80% of them seen only once.

The receptor was derived from a woman aged 40 to 55 in good health. Some clones in this sample may be carry-over from other donors' samples. The material sequenced was PBMCs. The chain uses TRBV15 and TRBJ2-1, with TRBD2 identical over 8 bases. CDR3 DNA sequence: TGTGCCACCAGCAGAGACGTACTAGCGGACTTCTACAATGAGCAGTTCTTC. This translates into CATSRDVLADFYNEQFF.